Shown below are 20 T cell receptor beta chains from a single sample sequenced in a study of coeliac disease. General study results and limits: In active celiac disease, intraepithelial and lamina propria TRB and TRG repertoires were less clonal than controls.

Antigens of these TCRs are unknown. The protocol was immunoSEQ multiplex PCR, while the TCRdb copy is restricted to in-frame clones and leaves out a portion. The sample includes about 4,000 clones, less than 70% of them seen just once. Sequenced material: intraepithelial lymphocytes from the gut. The receptors stem from a woman aged 18-29 years with active celiac disease.

The chain couples TRBV6-5 to TRBJ2-1; 8 nucleotides agree with TRBD2. The CDR3 extends over 15 amino acids. J lost 4 bases, V lost 0 bases, and 2 bases had no gene match. Germline V gene lookup returns CDR1 MNHEY and CDR2 SVGAGI. In DNA, the CDR3 is TGTGCCAGCAGTTACTCGAGCGGGGGTTACAATGAGCAGTTCTTC. It is translated as CASSYSSGGYNEQFF.

This chain uses TRBV9 with TRBJ2-1; 8 bases are a match to TRBD1. V shed 3 bases and J 5 bases; nucleotides not matched to a gene: 10. The CDR3 sequence is 16 residues long. Germline CDR1 reads SGDLS; CDR2 reads YYNGEE. CDR3 loop: CASSENRDRFNNEQFF. The CDR3 DNA sequence: TGTGCCAGCAGCGAGAACCGGGACAGGTTTAACAATGAGCAGTTCTTC.

The CDR3 coding sequence is TGTGCCAGCAGTTACTCTTGGGGCCCCGGGGAGCTGTTTTTT. Translation: CASSYSWGPGELFF. The rearrangement links TRBV6-5 to TRBJ2-2, with D possibly matching TRBD1 (5 bases). Germline V gives CDR1 MNHEY, CDR2 SVGAGI. The V and J ends lost 0 bases and 6 bases respectively, with 8 bases between them. The length of the CDR3 is 14 residues.

This clone was seen more than once but under ten times. V is TRBV28 and J is TRBJ1-5; TRBD1 is a possible D gene (5 bases). V shed 4 bases and J shed 3 bases, with 16 bases lying between them. CDR3 length: 16 residues. CDR1 is MDHEN, CDR2 SYDVKM, per germline. CDR3 sequence reads: CASSWYQGTPNQPQHF. CDR3 coding DNA: TGTGCCAGCAGTTGGTATCAGGGAACCCCCAATCAGCCCCAGCATTTT.

The rearrangement links TRBV7-7 to TRBJ2-7; 8 bases line up with TRBD1. This CDR3 region has 17 residues. J gave up 3 bases and V 5 bases, and 15 bases lay outside the gene matches. CDR1 SSHAT and CDR2 FNYEAQ come from the germline V gene (reference sequence). CDR3 coding DNA: TGTGCCAGCAGCCTCGGGGATTTCAGGACAGGGATCTACGAGCAGTACTTC. It codes for CASSLGDFRTGIYEQYF.

This chain connects TRBV28 to TRBJ1-6; 7 nucleotides match TRBD1. The germline gives CDR1 MDHEN, CDR2 SYDVKM. The CDR3 runs 15 residues. V lost 4 bases to trimming and J lost 5 bases; unmatched junction nucleotides: 5. The CDR3 coding sequence is TGTGCCAGCAGTTCCCCCGGGACAGATAATTCACCCCTCCACTTT. Translation: CASSSPGTDNSPLHF.

By share of the sample, this clone is medium-sized. The CDR3 DNA reads TGTGCCAGCAGCGCCGACAGGGGGCGCTGGGGCTACACCTTC. Amino acid sequence: CASSADRGRWGYTF. The chain joins TRBV5-5 to TRBJ1-2, with TRBD1 identical over 10 bases. This CDR3 region has 14 residues. Germline CDR1 SGHKS, CDR2 YYEKEE (reference sequence). With 4 bases clipped from V and 8 bases from J, the junction kept 8 bases outside the gene matches.

The chain employs TRBV6-6 and TRBJ2-7, with D possibly matching TRBD2 (5 bases). The germline V gene has CDR1 MNHNY and CDR2 SVGAGI (reference sequence). Trimming cost V 8 bases and J 6 bases, with 20 bases left between them. The CDR3 covers 14 residues. The CDR3 is CASRDRTGAGEQYV. The CDR3 nucleotides read TGTGCCAGCCGTGATAGGACTGGAGCTGGCGAGCAGTACGTC.

J is TRBJ2-1 and V is TRBV28, with TRBD2 matching over 8 bases. The V gene end was trimmed by 2 bases and the J gene end by 7 bases; junction bases not matched to a gene: 10. CDR1 is MDHEN, CDR2 SYDVKM, per germline. CDR3 size: 16 residues. CDR3: CASSLAVGVAGNEQFF. CDR3 bases: TGTGCCAGCAGTTTAGCGGTGGGAGTAGCGGGGAATGAGCAGTTCTTC.

Within the sample, this clone is medium-sized. The J gene is TRBJ1-2, the V gene TRBV27; 7 bases are shared with TRBD1. V dropped 2 bases and J dropped 7; count of bases not matched to a gene: 7. Germline CDR1 MNHEY, CDR2 SMNVEV (reference sequence). The CDR3 covers 14 residues. Written as DNA, the CDR3 is TGTGCCAGCAGTTTAACCGACAGGGCGGGTGGCTACACCTTC. Residues: CASSLTDRAGGYTF.

This clone was detected only once. This sequence joins TRBV4-1 and TRBJ2-3; 14 nucleotides agree with TRBD2. V trimming: 4 bases; J trimming: 3 bases; junction bases outside the gene matches: 3. Germline CDR1 is MGHRA and CDR2 is YSYEKL. The CDR3 spans 16 residues. The CDR3 is CASSRTSGGITDTQYF. The CDR3 nucleotides read TGCGCCAGCAGCCGGACTAGCGGGGGGATAACAGATACGCAGTATTTT.

This rearrangement joins TRBV19 to TRBJ2-2; the D gene is possibly TRBD2 (5 bases). The CDR3 sequence is 12 residues long. The germline gives CDR1 LNHDA, CDR2 SQIVND (reference sequence). V shed 6 bases and J shed 6 bases, with 8 bases lying between them. DNA of the CDR3: TGTGCCAGTAGGCGGGTCCCCGGGGAGCTGTTTTTT. This encodes CASRRVPGELFF.

The rearrangement links TRBV7-2 to TRBJ1-2; the match to TRBD1 covers 7 bases. With 0 bases clipped from V and 4 bases from J, the junction kept 5 bases outside the gene matches. CDR3 length: 15 amino acids. Germline CDR1 and CDR2: SGHTA and FQGNSA. The CDR3 nucleotides are TGTGCCAGCAGCTTAGCTGGGACAGACCGCTATGGCTACACCTTC. It encodes CASSLAGTDRYGYTF.

The rearrangement uses TRBV30 and TRBJ2-3, with 11 bases matching TRBD2. Germline V lookup: CDR1 GTSNPN, CDR2 SVGIG (reference sequence). V shed 7 bases and J 6 bases; nucleotides not matched to a gene: 9. The CDR3 covers 14 residues. The CDR3 DNA is TGTGCCTTTGCTAGCGGGGGGCCGTGGGATACGCAGTATTTT. Protein sequence: CAFASGGPWDTQYF.

This clone was counted a single time. This chain links TRBV5-4 with TRBJ2-3; 10 bases are shared with TRBD2. This CDR3 has 17 amino acids. CDR1 and CDR2 (germline): SGHNT, YYREEE (reference sequence). After removal of 0 bases from V and 2 bases from J, the junction contained 6 bases not matched to a gene. The CDR3 protein is CASSLGLAGVSTDTQYF. The CDR3 coding sequence is TGTGCCAGCAGCTTGGGGCTAGCGGGGGTATCCACAGATACGCAGTATTTT.

The genes are TRBV18 and TRBJ2-1, with 7 positions matching TRBD2. The ends lost 2 bases at V and 4 bases at J; junction bases unmatched: 2. This CDR3 spans 14 amino acids. CDR1 KGHSH and CDR2 LQKENI come from the germline V gene. CDR3 sequence (DNA): TGTGCCAGCTCACCAACTAGCGATTACAATGAGCAGTTCTTC. Amino acids: CASSPTSDYNEQFF.

The gene calls are TRBV7-8 and TRBJ1-3; 9 nucleotides match TRBD1. CDR3 size: 17 residues. The ends lost 1 base at V and 0 bases at J; junction bases unmatched: 4. Germline assignment: CDR1 SGHVS and CDR2 FQNEAQ. The CDR3 DNA reads TGTGCCAGCAGCTTAGTTGGGACAGGGTTCTCTGGAAACACCATATATTTT. It specifies CASSLVGTGFSGNTIYF.

The chain's CDR3 is CASSPWGGRGKNIQYF. The CDR3 DNA reads as TGTGCCAGCTCACCATGGGGGGGTCGAGGCAAAAACATTCAGTACTTC. The gene calls are TRBV18 and TRBJ2-4, with TRBD2 matching over 7 bases. This CDR3 comprises 16 residues. V lost 2 bases to trimming and J lost 3 bases; unmatched junction nucleotides: 7. Germline CDR1 is KGHSH and CDR2 is LQKENI.

The chain carries TRBV5-4 and TRBJ2-1; TRBD1 aligns across 7 bases. J lost 5 bases, V lost 5 bases, and 13 bases had no gene match. CDR1 is SGHNT, CDR2 YYREEE, per germline (reference sequence). This CDR3 is built from 16 residues. The CDR3 spells CASSYSTGRFNNEQFF. Here the CDR3 DNA reads TGTGCCAGCAGTTACTCGACAGGGCGGTTCAACAATGAGCAGTTCTTC.

The V and J genes are TRBV7-9 and TRBJ2-5; possible D gene TRBD1, 5 bases. V was cut by 0 bases and J by 5 bases, with 10 bases left in between. Germline V CDR1 and CDR2: SEHNR, FQNEAQ (reference sequence). This CDR3 region has 14 residues. This chain's CDR3 is CASSLAGRAETQYF. The CDR3 nucleotides read TGTGCCAGCAGCTTAGCAGGCAGGGCGGAGACCCAGTACTTC.